A single sample gave rise to the 5 T cell receptor beta chains below, sequenced in a study of cytomegalovirus exposure and HLA in healthy donors. PCR used 60 Vbeta primers and 13 Jbeta primers. Sequencing used immunoSEQ multiplex PCR; TCRdb keeps in-frame clones, though not all of them. The sample consists of 150,000 or so clones, approximately 80% of them appearing once. The sample consisted of PBMCs. Receptors were obtained from a man in his forties or fifties in good health and CMV-seronegative.

The genes are TRBV28 and TRBJ1-1; no definite D call. The germline CDR1 and CDR2 sequences are MDHEN and SYDVKM. The CDR3 runs to 12 residues. The V and J ends lost 6 bases and 7 bases respectively, with 12 bases between them. The DNA of the CDR3 is TGTGCCAGCAGATACGGAGCAAATGAAGCTTTCTTT. This encodes CASRYGANEAFF.

CDR3 nucleotide sequence: TGTGCCAGCAGGGAGGCTGGATCTGGAAACACCATATATTTT. It translates to CASREAGSGNTIYF. The rearrangement joins TRBV28 to TRBJ1-3; D is undetermined. Deletions cut 6 bases from V and 1 base from J, with 10 bases between. The CDR3 is 14 amino acids. The germline gives CDR1 MDHEN, CDR2 SYDVKM.

The J gene is TRBJ2-1, the V gene TRBV29-1, with 8 bases identical to TRBD2. The V gene's germline CDR1 is SQVTM and CDR2 ANQGSEA. The CDR3 loop spans 14 amino acids. V gave up 2 bases and J gave up 4 bases; unmatched junction bases: 4. The CDR3 sequence: CSVERLAGYNEQFF. CDR3 nucleotide sequence: TGCAGCGTTGAAAGGCTAGCGGGTTACAATGAGCAGTTCTTC.

V is TRBV25-1 and J is TRBJ1-1, with D maybe TRBD1 (5 bases). Trimming removed 1 base from V and 1 base from J, with 13 bases in between. There are 16 residues in the CDR3. Germline V lookup: CDR1 MGHDK, CDR2 SYGVNS. The CDR3 sequence is CASSEFKRQPNTEAFF. In DNA form, the CDR3 reads TGTGCCAGCAGTGAATTTAAGCGACAGCCGAACACTGAAGCTTTCTTT.

This sequence joins TRBV28 and TRBJ1-1, with 10 bases aligning to TRBD1. Trimming took 4 bases from V and 4 from J; bases not matched to a gene: 6. Germline CDR1 and CDR2: MDHEN and SYDVKM. This CDR3 comprises 15 residues. CDR3 nucleotides: TGTGCCAGCAGTTCCCCGACAGGGGGCGTCACTGAAGCTTTCTTT. It yields the protein CASSSPTGGVTEAFF.